The next 10 T cell receptor beta chains were all read from a single sample in a study of blood T cell repertoires in COVID-19. Generated by immunoSEQ multiplex PCR, the TCRdb table keeps only in-frame clones and is missing some. Among approximately 260,000 clones listed, approximately 82% were seen once. Sequences were obtained from peripheral blood. These receptor sequences come from a woman of 80 years or more with active or convalescent COVID-19.

The CDR3 sequence: CASSLHTGEGTEAFF. The CDR3 nucleotides are TGTGCCAGCAGCCTCCACACAGGGGAAGGGACTGAAGCTTTCTTT. The V and J genes are TRBV28 and TRBJ1-1; 7 bases line up with TRBD1. V was clipped by 6 bases and J by 5 bases; unmatched bases: 12. CDR3 length: 15 residues. CDR1 is MDHEN and CDR2 is SYDVKM in the germline V gene. The variable domain in full, completed from reference TRBV28 and TRBJ1-1, reads DVKVTQSSRYLVKRTGEKVFLECVQDMDHENMFWYRQDPGLGLRLIYFSYDVKMKEKGDIPEGYSVSREKKERFSLILESASTNQTSMYLCASSLHTGEGTEAFFGQGTRLTVV.

J is TRBJ2-5 and V is TRBV5-4; 11 bases match TRBD2. This CDR3 region has 16 residues. Looked up from germline, CDR1 is SGHNT and CDR2 is YYREEE (reference sequence). The V and J ends lost 4 bases and 5 bases, in that order; junction bases with no gene match: 10. The CDR3 is CASSPTSGGFLETQYF. The CDR3 region has the DNA TGTGCCAGCAGCCCTACTAGCGGGGGCTTCTTGGAGACCCAGTACTTC. Combining the CDR3 with reference TRBV5-4 and TRBJ2-5 gives the whole variable domain ETGVTQSPTHLIKTRGQQVTLRCSSQSGHNTVSWYQQALGQGPQFIFQYYREEENGRGNFPPRFSGLQFPNYSSELNVNALELDDSALYLCASSPTSGGFLETQYFGPGTRLLVL.

The rearrangement joins TRBV2 to TRBJ1-5; D is unclear. Trimming removed 5 bases from V and 1 base from J, with 9 bases in between. Germline V lookup: CDR1 SNHLY, CDR2 FYNNEI. The CDR3 is 14 amino acids. CDR3 bases: TGTGCCAGCAGTCGGAGACGGAGCAATCAGCCCCAGCATTTT. Its translation is CASSRRRSNQPQHF.

The chain combines TRBV27 with TRBJ2-7, with D maybe TRBD2 (7 bases). Germline V gene data show CDR1 as MNHEY and CDR2 as SMNVEV (reference sequence). The CDR3 spans 14 residues. Between the trimmed V and J ends, which lost 4 bases and 3 bases, there was a span of 13 bases. The CDR3 loop is CASSSAGGLYEQYF. The CDR3 nucleotides are TGTGCCAGCAGTTCCGCCGGGGGGCTCTACGAGCAGTACTTC.

This chain connects TRBV4-2 to TRBJ2-1; the match to TRBD2 covers 8 bases. Germline CDR1 LGHNA, CDR2 YNFKEQ. This CDR3 has 17 residues. The J segment lost 0 bases and the V segment lost 4 bases, leaving 8 bases of the junction unmatched. CDR3 DNA sequence: TGTGCCAGCAGCCCCCCGGGGGGGCCACGCTCCTACAATGAGCAGTTCTTC. It translates to CASSPPGGPRSYNEQFF.

The J gene is TRBJ1-1, the V gene TRBV4-1; D is uncertain. V gave up 1 base and J gave up 3 bases, with 12 bases separating them. Looked up from germline, CDR1 is MGHRA and CDR2 is YSYEKL. The CDR3 is made up of 15 amino acids. Written as DNA, the CDR3 is TGCGCCAGCAGCCAAGGTGAGAGGTTGGACACTGAAGCTTTCTTT. Translated: CASSQGERLDTEAFF.

V gene TRBV28 combines with J gene TRBJ1-1; D is possibly TRBD1 (5 bases). Looked up from germline, CDR1 is MDHEN and CDR2 is SYDVKM. Trimming took off 10 bases at V and 5 bases at J, with 11 bases between the two ends. The CDR3 spans 11 residues. Here the CDR3 DNA reads TGTGCCACCCACCGGGGGACTGAAGCTTTCTTT. It translates to CATHRGTEAFF.

This chain uses TRBV5-1 with TRBJ2-1; D is unclear. Germline-derived CDR1 and CDR2 are SGHRS and YFSETQ. The V end was cut by 0 bases, the J end by 0 bases, with 7 bases between. The CDR3 totals 15 residues. CDR3 DNA: TGCGCCAGCAGCTTGGCGGTTAGCTCCTACAATGAGCAGTTCTTC. Its protein product is CASSLAVSSYNEQFF.

The chain links TRBV11-2 to TRBJ2-2; D gene ambiguous. The germline V gene encodes CDR1 SGHAT and CDR2 FQNNGV. The CDR3 extends over 12 amino acids. V shed 7 bases and J shed 5 bases, with 8 bases lying between them. For the CDR3, the DNA is TGTGCCAGCACCCTAGGTACCGGGGAGCTGTTTTTT. It encodes CASTLGTGELFF.

The rearrangement uses TRBV7-9 and TRBJ2-1; TRBD1 matches 7 bases. CDR3 length: 16 residues. Germline V gives CDR1 SEHNR, CDR2 FQNEAQ (reference sequence). The V and J ends lost 0 bases and 6 bases, in that order; junction bases with no gene match: 8. CDR3 bases: TGTGCCAGCAGCTTAGCACAGGGGATGTCGGGCAATGAGCAGTTCTTC. This gives the protein CASSLAQGMSGNEQFF.